Listed below are T cell receptor beta chains from one sample, sequenced in a study of T cells in localized non-small cell lung cancer. Assay: immunoSEQ multiplex PCR; the TCRdb copy retains only in-frame clones and omits some. The top ten clones hold roughly 7.9% of a sample with fewer than 40,000 clones, approximately 93% of them seen once. The sequencing used peripheral blood, collected before any cancer treatment. Every receptor here comes from a female donor aged 60 or older with stage I lung adenocarcinoma. The CDR3 runs from the conserved cysteine through the conserved F or W. Each record gives: V gene, D gene, J gene, CDR3 protein, CDR3 DNA. D genes are given only for firm matches.

TRBV7-8,TRBD2,TRBJ2-1,CASSLIAGASGGLNEQFF,TGTGCCAGCAGCTTAATAGCTGGGGCCAGCGGGGGGCTGAATGAGCAGTTCTTC
TRBV7-2,NA,TRBJ1-2,CASSPEQGGGYTF,TGTGCCAGCAGCCCGGAACAGGGAGGGGGCTACACCTTC
TRBV27,TRBD1,TRBJ2-7,CASSLGGQVAYEQYF,TGTGCCAGCAGTTTGGGGGGACAGGTGGCCTACGAGCAGTACTTC
TRBV30,TRBD1,TRBJ2-2,CAWSPGTGWNRGAVF,TGTGCCTGGAGTCCCGGGACAGGGTGGAACCGGGGAGCTGTTTTT
TRBV11-2,NA,TRBJ2-5,CASSLTTTETQYF,TGTGCCAGCAGCTTAACGACCACGGAGACCCAGTACTTC
TRBV7-2,TRBD2,TRBJ2-3,CASSSRTSGFTDTQYF,TGTGCCAGCAGCTCAAGGACTAGCGGATTTACAGATACGCAGTATTTT
TRBV29-1,NA,TRBJ2-1,CSVGEGSEQFF,TGCAGCGTTGGGGAAGGGAGTGAGCAGTTCTTC
TRBV18,TRBD1,TRBJ1-1,CASSPGQGNMNTEAFF,TGTGCCAGCTCACCCGGACAGGGGAACATGAACACTGAAGCTTTCTTT
TRBV5-4,TRBD2,TRBJ2-3,CASSLRGRADTQYF,TGTGCCAGCAGCTTAAGAGGGAGGGCAGATACGCAGTATTTT
TRBV7-9,NA,TRBJ2-5,CASSRLMEETQYF,TGTGCCAGCAGCCGACTCATGGAAGAGACCCAGTACTTC
TRBV6-5,NA,TRBJ1-3,CASSLQPSSGNTIYF,TGTGCCAGCAGTCTCCAACCTAGCTCTGGAAACACCATATATTTT
TRBV29-1,TRBD2,TRBJ2-1,CSVASGSSYNEQFF,TGCAGCGTTGCTAGCGGCAGCTCCTACAATGAGCAGTTCTTC
TRBV4-1,NA,TRBJ2-2,CASSQGTANTGELFF,TGCGCCAGCAGCCAGGGGACGGCGAACACCGGGGAGCTGTTTTTT
TRBV6-1,NA,TRBJ1-2,CASLGTYGYTF,TGTGCCAGCCTGGGTACCTATGGCTACACCTTC
TRBV28,TRBD1,TRBJ1-3,CASRSTGPGNTIYF,TGTGCCAGCAGATCGACAGGGCCAGGAAACACCATATATTTT
TRBV27,TRBD1,TRBJ2-7,CATKDRGHEQYF,TGTGCCACGAAGGACAGGGGGCATGAGCAGTACTTC